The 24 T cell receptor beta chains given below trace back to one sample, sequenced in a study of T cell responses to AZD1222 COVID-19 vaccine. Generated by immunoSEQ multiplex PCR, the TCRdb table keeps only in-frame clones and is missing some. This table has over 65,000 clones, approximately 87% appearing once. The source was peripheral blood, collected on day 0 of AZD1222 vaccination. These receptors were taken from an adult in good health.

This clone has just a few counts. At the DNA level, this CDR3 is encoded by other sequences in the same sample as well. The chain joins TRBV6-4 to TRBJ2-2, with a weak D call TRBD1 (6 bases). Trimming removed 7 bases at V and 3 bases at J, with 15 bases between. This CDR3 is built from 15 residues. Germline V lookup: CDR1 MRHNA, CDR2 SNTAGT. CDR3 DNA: TGTGCCAGCACTCCGATGGCAGGGGACACCGGGGAGCTGTTTTTT. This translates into CASTPMAGDTGELFF.

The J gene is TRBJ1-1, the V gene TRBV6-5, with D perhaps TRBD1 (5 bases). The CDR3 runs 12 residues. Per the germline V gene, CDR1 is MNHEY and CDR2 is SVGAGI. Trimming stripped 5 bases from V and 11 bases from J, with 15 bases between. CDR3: CASSQTGTLAFF. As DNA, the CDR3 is TGTGCCAGCAGTCAAACCGGGACGCTGGCTTTCTTT.

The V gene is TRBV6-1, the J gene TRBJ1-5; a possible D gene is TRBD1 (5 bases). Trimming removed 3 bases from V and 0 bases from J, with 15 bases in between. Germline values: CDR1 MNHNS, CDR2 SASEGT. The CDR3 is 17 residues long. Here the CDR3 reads CASSDPMGGYSNQPQHF. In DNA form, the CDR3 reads TGTGCCAGCAGTGACCCAATGGGGGGGTATAGCAATCAGCCCCAGCATTTT.

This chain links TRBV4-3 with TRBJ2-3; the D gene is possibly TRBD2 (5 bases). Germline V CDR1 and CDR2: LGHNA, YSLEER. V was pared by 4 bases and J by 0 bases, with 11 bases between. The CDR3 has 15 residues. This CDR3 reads CASSRELASTDTQYF. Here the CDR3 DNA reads TGCGCCAGCAGCCGGGAGCTTGCTAGCACAGATACGCAGTATTTT.

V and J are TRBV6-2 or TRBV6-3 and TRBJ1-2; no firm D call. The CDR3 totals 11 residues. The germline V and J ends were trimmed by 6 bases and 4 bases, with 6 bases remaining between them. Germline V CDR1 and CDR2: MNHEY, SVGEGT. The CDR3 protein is CASSIGYGYTF. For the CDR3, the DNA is TGTGCCAGCAGCATCGGCTATGGCTACACCTTC.

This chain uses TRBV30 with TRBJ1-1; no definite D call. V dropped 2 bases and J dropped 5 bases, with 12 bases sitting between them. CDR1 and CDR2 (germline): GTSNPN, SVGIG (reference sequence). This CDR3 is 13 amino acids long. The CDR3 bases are TGTGCCTGGAGTTTCTTTCTACCTACTGAAGCTTTCTTT. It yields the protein CAWSFFLPTEAFF.

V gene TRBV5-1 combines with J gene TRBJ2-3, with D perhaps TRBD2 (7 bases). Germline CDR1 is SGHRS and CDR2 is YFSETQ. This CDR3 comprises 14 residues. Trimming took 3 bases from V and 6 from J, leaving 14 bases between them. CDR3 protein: CASSSQGGADTQYF. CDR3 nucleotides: TGCGCCAGCAGCTCACAGGGAGGGGCGGATACGCAGTATTTT.

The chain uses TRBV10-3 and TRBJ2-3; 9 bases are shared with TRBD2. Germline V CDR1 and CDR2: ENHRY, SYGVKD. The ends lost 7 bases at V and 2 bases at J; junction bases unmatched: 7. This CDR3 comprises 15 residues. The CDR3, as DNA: TGTGCCATCAACCCGACTAGCGGTTTCACAGATACGCAGTATTTT. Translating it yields CAINPTSGFTDTQYF.

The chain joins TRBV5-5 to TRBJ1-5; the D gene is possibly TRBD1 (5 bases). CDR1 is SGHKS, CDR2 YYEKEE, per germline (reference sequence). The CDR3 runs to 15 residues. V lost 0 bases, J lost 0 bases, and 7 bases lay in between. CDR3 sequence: CASSLEGNSNQPQHF. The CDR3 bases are TGTGCCAGCAGCTTGGAGGGGAATAGCAATCAGCCCCAGCATTTT.

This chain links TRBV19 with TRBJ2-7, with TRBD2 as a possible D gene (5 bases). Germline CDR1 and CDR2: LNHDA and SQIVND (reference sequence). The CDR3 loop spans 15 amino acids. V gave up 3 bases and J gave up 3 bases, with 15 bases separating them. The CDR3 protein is CASSITGKWDYEQYF. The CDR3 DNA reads TGTGCCAGTAGTATCACGGGGAAGTGGGACTACGAGCAGTACTTC. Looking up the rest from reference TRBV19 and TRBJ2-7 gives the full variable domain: DGGITQSPKYLFRKEGQNVTLSCEQNLNHDAMYWYRQDPGQGLRLIYYSQIVNDFQKGDIAEGYSVSREKKESFPLTVTSAQKNPTAFYLCASSITGKWDYEQYFGPGTRLTVT.

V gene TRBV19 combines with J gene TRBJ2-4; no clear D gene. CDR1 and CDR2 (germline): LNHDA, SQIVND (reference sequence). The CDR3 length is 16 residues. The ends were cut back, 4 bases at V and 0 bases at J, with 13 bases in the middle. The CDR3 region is CASSNRQFLAKNIQYF. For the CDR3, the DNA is TGTGCCAGTAGTAATAGGCAGTTCCTAGCCAAAAACATTCAGTACTTC. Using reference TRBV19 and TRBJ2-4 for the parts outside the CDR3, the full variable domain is DGGITQSPKYLFRKEGQNVTLSCEQNLNHDAMYWYRQDPGQGLRLIYYSQIVNDFQKGDIAEGYSVSREKKESFPLTVTSAQKNPTAFYLCASSNRQFLAKNIQYFGAGTRLSVL.

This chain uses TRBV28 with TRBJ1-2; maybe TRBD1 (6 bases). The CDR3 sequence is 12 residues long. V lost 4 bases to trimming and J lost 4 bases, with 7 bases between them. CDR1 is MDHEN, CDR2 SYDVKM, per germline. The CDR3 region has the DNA TGTGCCAGCAGTTCGGACAGCTATGGCTACACCTTC. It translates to CASSSDSYGYTF.

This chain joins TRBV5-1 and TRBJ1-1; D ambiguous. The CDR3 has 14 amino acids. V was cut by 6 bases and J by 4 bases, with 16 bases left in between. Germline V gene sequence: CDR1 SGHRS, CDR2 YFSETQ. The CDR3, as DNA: TGCGCCAGCAAACCGACCGATACCTCCACTGAAGCTTTCTTT. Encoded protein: CASKPTDTSTEAFF. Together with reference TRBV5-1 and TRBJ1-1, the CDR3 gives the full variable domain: KAGVTQTPRYLIKTRGQQVTLSCSPISGHRSVSWYQQTPGQGLQFLFEYFSETQRNKGNFPGRFSGRQFSNSRSEMNVSTLELGDSALYLCASKPTDTSTEAFFGQGTRLTVV.

CDR3 protein: CASRRQGDEQYF. For the CDR3, the DNA is TGTGCCAGCAGGCGACAGGGGGACGAGCAGTACTTC. The genes are TRBV5-6 and TRBJ2-7; TRBD1 matches 9 bases. The CDR3 loop spans 12 amino acids. Germline values: CDR1 SGHDT, CDR2 YYEEEE. V lost 5 bases, J lost 5 bases, and 2 bases stayed unmatched.

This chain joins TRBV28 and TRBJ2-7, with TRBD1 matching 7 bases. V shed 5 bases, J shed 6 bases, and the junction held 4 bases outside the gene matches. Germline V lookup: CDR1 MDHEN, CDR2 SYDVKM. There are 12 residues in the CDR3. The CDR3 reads CASSLPGGEQYF. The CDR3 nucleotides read TGTGCCAGCAGTCTCCCAGGGGGCGAGCAGTACTTC.

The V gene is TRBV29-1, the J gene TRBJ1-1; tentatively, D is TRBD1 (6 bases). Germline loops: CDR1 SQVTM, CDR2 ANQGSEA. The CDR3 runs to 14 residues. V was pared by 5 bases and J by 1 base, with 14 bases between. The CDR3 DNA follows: TGCAGCGTTAATGTCGGGGGCAGGAACACTGAAGCTTTCTTT. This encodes CSVNVGGRNTEAFF.

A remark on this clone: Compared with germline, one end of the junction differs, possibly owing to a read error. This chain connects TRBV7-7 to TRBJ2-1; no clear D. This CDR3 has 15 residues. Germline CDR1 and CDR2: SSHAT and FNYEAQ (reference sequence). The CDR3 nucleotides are TGTGCTAGCAGCCCTGACTCCCCCGGCTACAATGAGCAGTTCTTC. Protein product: CASSPDSPGYNEQFF.

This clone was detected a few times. The CDR3 sequence is CASSVGDTSGNTIYF. The CDR3 DNA sequence: TGTGCCAGCAGCGTAGGGGACACTTCTGGAAACACCATATATTTT. The chain recombines TRBV9 with TRBJ1-3; maybe TRBD1 (6 bases). Trimming removed 0 bases from V and 1 base from J, with 8 bases in between. Germline values: CDR1 SGDLS, CDR2 YYNGEE. This CDR3 is built from 15 residues.

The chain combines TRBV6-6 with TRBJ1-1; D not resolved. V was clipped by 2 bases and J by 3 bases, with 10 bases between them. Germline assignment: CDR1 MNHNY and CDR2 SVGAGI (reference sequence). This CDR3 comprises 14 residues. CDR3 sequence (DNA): TGTGCCAGCAGTTACCGCCAGTTGGACACTGAAGCTTTCTTT. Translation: CASSYRQLDTEAFF.

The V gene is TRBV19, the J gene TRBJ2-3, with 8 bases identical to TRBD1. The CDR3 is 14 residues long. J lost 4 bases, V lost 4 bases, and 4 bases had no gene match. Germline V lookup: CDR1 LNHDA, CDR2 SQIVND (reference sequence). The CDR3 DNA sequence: TGTGCCAGTAGTAACCAGGGGGCTGCAGATACGCAGTATTTT. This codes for CASSNQGAADTQYF.

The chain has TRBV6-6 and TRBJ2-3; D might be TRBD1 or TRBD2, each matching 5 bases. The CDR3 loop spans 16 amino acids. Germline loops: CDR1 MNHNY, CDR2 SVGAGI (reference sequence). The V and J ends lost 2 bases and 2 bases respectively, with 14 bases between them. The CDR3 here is CASSYALRDATDTQYF. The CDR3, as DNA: TGTGCCAGCAGTTACGCACTCCGGGACGCCACAGATACGCAGTATTTT.

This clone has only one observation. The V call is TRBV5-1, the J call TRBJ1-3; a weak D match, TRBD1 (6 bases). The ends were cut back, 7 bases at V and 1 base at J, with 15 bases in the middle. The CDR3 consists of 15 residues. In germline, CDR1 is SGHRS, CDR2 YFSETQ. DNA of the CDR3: TGCGCCAGCGCCAGACAGGCCGATTCTGGAAACACCATATATTTT. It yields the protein CASARQADSGNTIYF.

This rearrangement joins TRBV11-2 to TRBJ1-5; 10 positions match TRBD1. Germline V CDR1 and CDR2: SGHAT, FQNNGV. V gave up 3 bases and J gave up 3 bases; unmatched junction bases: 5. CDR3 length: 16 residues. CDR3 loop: CASSLGQGRANQPQHF. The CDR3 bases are TGTGCCAGCAGCTTGGGACAGGGGAGAGCCAATCAGCCCCAGCATTTT.

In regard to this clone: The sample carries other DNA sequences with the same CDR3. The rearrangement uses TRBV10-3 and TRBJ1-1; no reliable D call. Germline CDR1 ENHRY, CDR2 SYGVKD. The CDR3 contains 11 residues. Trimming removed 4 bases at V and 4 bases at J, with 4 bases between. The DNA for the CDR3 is TGTGCCATCAGTGCGGGCACTGAAGCTTTCTTT. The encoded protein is CAISAGTEAFF.